This TCR beta chain was recovered during a study of T-cell memory formation after mild COVID-19 (dated by TCRdb to the early 2020s). For the wider study: TCR sequence clusters from the two donors were found to be largely donor specific. The cohort comprised two young, previously healthy adult volunteers, one female and one male. Longitudinal TCRalpha and TCRbeta repertoire sequencing tracked T-cell clones expanding and contracting after mild COVID-19 in a couple of donors.

About this clonotype itself: What antigen it recognizes has not been identified. No base quality values were provided; no much bigger clone lies one nucleotide off.

Points the paper makes about the study in general: The study included only a couple of mild cases, and larger cohorts that include severe cases with pre-infection samples were judged to be necessary. Some responding clones were found in pre-infection memory, which suggests that pre-existing cross-reactive memory T cells took part in the SARS-CoV-2 response. SARS-CoV-2 specificity was not confirmed for the second-wave clones peaking on day 37. Contracting CD4+ clones were found mainly in CM and EM memory subsets, while CD8+ clones were enriched in EMRA. From day 15 to 85, contracting clones showed balanced CD4/CD8 phenotypes, whereas a second wave of clones that expanded from day 15 to 37 leaned towards CD4+.

V lost 4 bases and J lost 8 bases, and the count of bases not matched to a germline gene is 10. The CDR3, cysteine through phenylalanine, is 16 amino acids long. Only the CDR3 DNA is retained, 48 bases long and in frame from the first base. The germline V gene (reference sequence) provides CDR1 MNHEY and CDR2 SMNVEV. The listed sequencing device is Illumina NovaSeq 6000. cDNA libraries for TCRalpha and TCRbeta were prepared by 5'RACE using constant-segment primers, with sample barcodes and unique molecular identifiers added. Trizol reagent was used to extract RNA from every sample. Library amplification was performed in two PCR steps, and a second sample barcode and Illumina TruSeq adapters were introduced in the second step. Sequencing of libraries was performed on an Illumina NovaSeq with 2 x 150 bp paired-end reads. Turning to the authors' computational methods: With migec v1.2.7, reads were demultiplexed and then collapsed into UMI-guided consensus sequences. With mixcr v2.1.11, UMI consensuses were aligned to TRA and TRB V and J templates and assembled into clonotypes. A clonotype was counted as expanded or contracted only if both edgeR and NoisET called the change significant, with noise models trained on biological replicates. For edgeR calls, a false discovery rate-adjusted p below 0.01 and a log2 fold-change threshold of 1 were applied. As an exploratory analysis of dynamics, PCA with hierarchical clustering was applied to max-normalized trajectories of the 1000 most abundant clonotypes. The CD4 or CD8 phenotype of responding clones was assigned using the separately sequenced CD4+ and CD8+ repertoires. TCRdb itself trimmed the public reads at Q25 with fastp, ran MiXCR and retained productive beta chains. When rows share a CDR3 protein, they turn into one entry using the most common DNA and genes. The authors' filters were not applied to this entry. The sample table records more than 300,000 distinct CDR3 sequences; roughly 19% of these occur just once. The ten most abundant clones make up around 20% of the sample.

Ficoll-Paque density gradient centrifugation was used to isolate PBMCs. The sequenced sample consisted of PBMCs or a T cell subset sorted from them (not recorded which). The rearrangement joined TRBV27 to TRBJ2-1; 11 nucleotides in the junction match TRBD2. The sequence was obtained from a man aged 18 to 35 who had mild COVID-19 (a few samples of this study predate the infection). The sample titles of this study are shuffled in the database, so cell type and time point are left out; the donor was told from shared clones. The CDR3 loop reads CASSSDLAGGGDEQFF. The DNA sequence is as follows: TGTGCCAGCAGTTCCGACCTAGCGGGAGGCGGCGATGAGCAGTTCTTC.